This TCR beta chain was found in a study of shared clonotypes between healthy human individuals. Assay used: immunoSEQ multiplex PCR; TCRdb lists only in-frame clones, some missing. The table has approximately 1,500,000 clones, more than 95% seen once. The study's findings and limits: Around 5% was the fraction of naive CD4 clonotypes found shared across four donors. Clonotype sharing among the donors was expected to vary with sequencing depth. Naive subsets generally exceeded memory subsets in estimated richness. The sole specimen, blood, was sampled, and tissue repertoires likely differ.

This clone has just one count. Its target is not known. Trimming took 6 bases from V and 10 from J, leaving 12 bases between them. Germline CDR1 and CDR2: MNHEY and SVGAGI. The CDR3 has 11 amino acids. The J gene is TRBJ1-2, the V gene TRBV6-5; D is uncertain. The sample consisted of naive CD4+ T cells sorted from blood. The subset was: CD45RA+ positively selected. The source is a man younger than 45 in good health. The CDR3 DNA is TGTGCCAGCAGAACCGAGGGATACTACACCTTC. Amino acids: CASRTEGYYTF.